A few counts support the clone carrying this TCR beta chain. Its specificity is not known. These data come from a study of T-cell reconstitution after alpha-beta-depleted transplantation in children. A TCRbeta library incorporating unique molecular identifiers was prepared. TCRdb reprocessed the PCR reads via MiXCR and lists one record per CDR3 protein. The sample holds roughly 100,000 distinct CDR3 sequences, 7.5% to 9% seen once. Germline V gives CDR1 MNHEY, CDR2 SMNVEV (reference sequence). V was pared by 6 bases and J by 8 bases, with 20 bases of the junction left unmatched. The length of the CDR3 is 17 residues. Study-level points and caveats: The main origin of T-cell counts and diversity one year after transplant was newly produced T cells. After transplant, at about two months, alpha-beta T cells were reportedly derived from several hundred expanded graft clones.

The chain joins TRBV27 to TRBJ1-2, with 8 bases that match TRBD1. The sequence derives from a boy aged 2 to 10 with acute lymphoblastic leukemia, due to receive a stem cell transplant. The sample here was PBMCs, taken before TCRalphabeta/CD19-depleted stem cell transplant. As DNA, the CDR3 is TGTGCCAGCAGCTTTGGGACAGGAGAATCGTTACCATACGGCTACACCTTC. It specifies CASSFGTGESLPYGYTF.